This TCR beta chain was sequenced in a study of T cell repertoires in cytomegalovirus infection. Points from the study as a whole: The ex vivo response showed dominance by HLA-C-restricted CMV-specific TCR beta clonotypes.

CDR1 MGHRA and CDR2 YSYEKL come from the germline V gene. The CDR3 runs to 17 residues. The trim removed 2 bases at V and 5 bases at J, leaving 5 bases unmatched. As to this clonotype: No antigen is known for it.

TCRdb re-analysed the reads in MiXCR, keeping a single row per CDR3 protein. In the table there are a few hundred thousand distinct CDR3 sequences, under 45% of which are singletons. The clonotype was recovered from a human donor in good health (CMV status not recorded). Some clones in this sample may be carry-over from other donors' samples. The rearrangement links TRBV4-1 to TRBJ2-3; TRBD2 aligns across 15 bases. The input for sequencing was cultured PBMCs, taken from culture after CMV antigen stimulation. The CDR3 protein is CASSQPGLAGGLDTQYF. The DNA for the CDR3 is TGCGCCAGCAGCCAACCGGGACTAGCGGGGGGATTAGATACGCAGTATTTT.